These T cell receptor beta chains were read from a single sample in a study of blood T cell repertoires in COVID-19. The repertoire was sequenced with immunoSEQ multiplex PCR; TCRdb's copy has only in-frame clones and lacks some. Here the sample spans approximately 170,000 clones, roughly 84% being singletons. Sequencing was done on a sample of peripheral blood. All receptors come from an elderly woman with active or convalescent COVID-19. The CDR3 runs from the conserved cysteine through the conserved F or W. The D gene is left open where the match is weak. Rows give clone size only sometimes, using once, few, many, or a class for an expanded clone.

CDR3 protein	CDR3 DNA	D gene	clone size	V gene	J gene
CASSFEHYEQYF	TGTGCCAGCAGTTTTGAACACTACGAGCAGTACTTC	NA	NA	TRBV5-5	TRBJ2-7
CASSLSASGMYTGELFF	TGTGCCAGCAGCTTAAGCGCTAGCGGGATGTACACCGGGGAGCTGTTTTTT	TRBD2	NA	TRBV7-3	TRBJ2-2
CASSYGGANEKLFF	TGTGCCAGCAGTTACGGGGGGGCCAATGAAAAACTGTTTTTT	NA	few	TRBV6-6	TRBJ1-4
CASSLRTGDNSPLHF	TGCGCCAGCAGCCTTAGGACAGGCGATAATTCACCCCTCCACTTT	TRBD1	NA	TRBV5-1	TRBJ1-6
CASSLLAGGSTDTQYF	TGTGCCAGCAGCCTCCTAGCGGGAGGCTCCACAGATACGCAGTATTTT	TRBD2	few	TRBV3-1/TRBV3-2	TRBJ2-3
CASSLGQGASQPQHF	TGTGCCAGCAGCTTAGGACAGGGGGCATCTCAGCCCCAGCATTTT	TRBD1	NA	TRBV7-9	TRBJ1-5
CASSIERANYGYTF	TGTGCCAGTAGTATAGAGCGGGCAAACTATGGCTACACCTTC	NA	NA	TRBV19	TRBJ1-2
CSASTGAGSNEKLFF	TGCAGTGCTAGTACAGGGGCGGGAAGTAATGAAAAACTGTTTTTT	TRBD1	few	TRBV20-1	TRBJ1-4
CASSEASGSPNQYF	TGTGCCAGCAGTGAAGCTAGCGGGAGTCCTAATCAGTACTTC	TRBD2	NA	TRBV2	TRBJ2-4
CASSLYPGGSYEQYF	TGTGCCAGCAGCTTATACCCGGGAGGATCCTACGAGCAGTACTTC	TRBD2	NA	TRBV5-6	TRBJ2-7
CASSVSGHYNEQFF	TGTGCCAGCAGCGTGTCGGGACACTACAATGAGCAGTTCTTC	NA	NA	TRBV9	TRBJ2-1
CASSLGLAGAPDTQYF	TGCGCCAGCAGCCTAGGACTAGCGGGAGCTCCAGATACGCAGTATTTT	TRBD2	NA	TRBV5-1	TRBJ2-3
CASSLTGESFF	TGTGCCAGCAGCTTGACAGGGGAATCGTTCTTC	TRBD1	few	TRBV7-6	TRBJ2-1
CARAGTDINEQFF	TGTGCCAGGGCCGGGACAGACATCAATGAGCAGTTCTTC	TRBD1	NA	TRBV2	TRBJ2-1
CASSAAGDNSPLHF	TGCGCCAGCAGCGCCGCAGGGGACAATTCACCCCTCCACTTT	NA	NA	TRBV10-1	TRBJ1-6
CASSTRGRRDSPLHF	TGTGCCAGCAGTACCAGGGGGCGCCGGGATTCACCCCTCCACTTT	TRBD1	NA	TRBV6-5	TRBJ1-6
CASSSRQGAQNTEAFF	TGTGCCAGCAGCTCAAGACAGGGGGCGCAGAACACTGAAGCTTTCTTT	TRBD1	many	TRBV7-9	TRBJ1-1
CSVRAGADEQYF	TGCAGCGTTCGAGCAGGGGCCGACGAGCAGTACTTC	NA	NA	TRBV29-1	TRBJ2-7
CASSPGALSYNEQFF	TGTGCCAGCAGCCCAGGGGCCCTATCCTACAATGAGCAGTTCTTC	NA	NA	TRBV5-4	TRBJ2-1
CAWTDMNTEAFF	TGTGCCTGGACAGATATGAACACTGAAGCTTTCTTT	NA	NA	TRBV30	TRBJ1-1
CASSLDSNTEAFF	TGTGCCAGCAGCCTAGACAGTAACACTGAAGCTTTCTTT	NA	NA	TRBV11-2	TRBJ1-1
CASSLVGALTEAFF	TGCGCCAGCAGCCTGGTGGGGGCGCTGACTGAAGCTTTCTTT	NA	NA	TRBV5-1	TRBJ1-1
CASSSFRNTEAFF	TGTGCCAGCAGTTCTTTCAGGAACACTGAAGCTTTCTTT	NA	NA	TRBV2	TRBJ1-1
CASSNYYYDPNEQFF	TGTGCCAGCAGCAACTATTATTACGACCCCAATGAGCAGTTCTTC	NA	NA	TRBV7-2	TRBJ2-1
CASSEGGLKKGYTF	TGTGCCAGCAGTGAAGGGGGCTTAAAGAAAGGCTACACCTTC	NA	NA	TRBV6-1	TRBJ1-2
CSVASTGGWMNTEAFF	TGCAGCGTGGCTTCCACAGGGGGCTGGATGAACACTGAAGCTTTCTTT	TRBD1	NA	TRBV29-1	TRBJ1-1